The 31 T cell receptor beta chains reported below all come from one sample, sequenced in a study of cytomegalovirus exposure and HLA in healthy donors. The PCR made use of 60 Vbeta and 13 Jbeta primers. Produced via immunoSEQ multiplex PCR; TCRdb's table is partial and in-frame only. Of some 100,000 clones in the sample, approximately 80% were seen once. Sequencing was done on a sample of PBMCs. The source of these receptors is a woman between 18 and 29 years old in good health and CMV-seronegative.

The chain combines TRBV11-3 with TRBJ2-1; 12 bases are a match to TRBD2. The CDR3 consists of 15 residues. The V and J ends lost 0 bases and 6 bases, in that order; junction bases with no gene match: 0. Germline V CDR1 and CDR2: SGHNT, YENEEA. CDR3 protein: CASSLETSGSNEQFF. For the CDR3, the DNA is TGTGCCAGCAGCTTAGAGACTAGCGGGAGCAATGAGCAGTTCTTC.

The chain has TRBV28 and TRBJ1-3; D call uncertain. Looked up from germline, CDR1 is MDHEN and CDR2 is SYDVKM. Trimming pared 8 bases from V and 0 bases from J, leaving 17 bases between. CDR3 length equals 16 residues. The CDR3 protein is CASWAARANSGNTIYF. DNA of the CDR3: TGTGCCAGCTGGGCCGCGAGGGCCAACTCTGGAAACACCATATATTTT.

The chain couples TRBV5-4 to TRBJ2-2; 10 bases map to TRBD2. The germline CDR1 and CDR2 sequences are SGHNT and YYREEE (reference sequence). This CDR3 contains 17 residues. Trimming removed 4 bases from V and 5 bases from J; junction bases left unmatched: 11. CDR3 sequence reads: CASSPQAGGPGTGELFF. CDR3 nucleotides: TGTGCCAGCAGCCCCCAAGCGGGAGGGCCTGGTACCGGGGAGCTGTTTTTT.

The chain is built from TRBV7-9 and TRBJ2-3, with D perhaps TRBD1 (6 bases). Trimming took off 4 bases at V and 2 bases at J, with 13 bases between the two ends. This CDR3 spans 15 amino acids. Looked up from germline, CDR1 is SEHNR and CDR2 is FQNEAQ (reference sequence). The CDR3 loop reads CASSYLQGSTDTQYF. The CDR3 coding sequence is TGTGCCAGCAGCTACCTTCAGGGGTCCACAGATACGCAGTATTTT.

V is TRBV19 and J is TRBJ2-2; no firm D call. This CDR3 comprises 11 residues. Trimming cost V 8 bases and J 1 base, with 2 bases left between them. CDR1 is LNHDA, CDR2 SQIVND, per germline (reference sequence). CDR3 nucleotides: TGTGCCAGTCAGAACACCGGGGAGCTGTTTTTT. This codes for CASQNTGELFF.

This clone was counted a few times. The gene calls are TRBV7-9 and TRBJ2-3; D perhaps matches TRBD1 (7 bases). The V end was cut by 1 base, the J end by 0 bases, with 14 bases between. CDR3 length: 17 residues. Germline values: CDR1 SEHNR, CDR2 FQNEAQ (reference sequence). CDR3: CASSLGGGTASTDTQYF. CDR3 coding DNA: TGTGCCAGCAGCTTAGGTGGGGGGACAGCAAGCACAGATACGCAGTATTTT.

The chain couples TRBV4-1 to TRBJ2-1, with 8 positions matching TRBD2. Germline V gene data show CDR1 as MGHRA and CDR2 as YSYEKL. The J segment lost 8 bases and the V segment lost 2 bases, leaving 14 bases of the junction unmatched. The CDR3 is made up of 17 amino acids. CDR3: CASSQKSLPGGPDEQFF. DNA for the CDR3: TGCGCCAGCAGCCAAAAATCCCTTCCGGGAGGGCCCGATGAGCAGTTCTTC.

This chain uses TRBV7-3 with TRBJ2-5; D perhaps matches TRBD2 (6 bases). The CDR3 is 14 amino acids. CDR1 is SGHTA, CDR2 FQGTGA, per germline. With 0 bases removed from V and 2 bases from J, the gap between germline ends came to 7 bases. The CDR3 sequence is CASSLTGGQETQYF. CDR3 nucleotide sequence: TGTGCCAGCAGCTTAACTGGAGGGCAAGAGACCCAGTACTTC.

The rearrangement joins TRBV9 to TRBJ2-2; 7 bases map to TRBD2. CDR3 length equals 14 residues. Germline V gene sequence: CDR1 SGDLS, CDR2 YYNGEE. Trimming cost V 0 bases and J 7 bases; bases outside gene matches: 3. CDR3 bases: TGTGCCAGCAGCGTAGCGGGAGGTGTCGGGGAGCTGTTTTTT. It codes for CASSVAGGVGELFF.

The chain's CDR3 is CASSETSGSRHEQFF. CDR3 sequence (DNA): TGTGCCAGCAGCGAGACTAGCGGGAGTAGGCATGAGCAGTTCTTC. This chain connects TRBV11-2 to TRBJ2-1; TRBD2 matches at 12 bases. V lost 5 bases, J lost 8 bases, and 7 bases stayed unmatched. Germline V gene lookup returns CDR1 SGHAT and CDR2 FQNNGV. This CDR3 has 15 residues.

The rearrangement links TRBV15 to TRBJ1-2, with TRBD1 matching 9 bases. J was trimmed by 5 bases and V by 5 bases; bases with no gene match: 9. CDR1 and CDR2 from the germline V gene are LNHNV and YYDKDF (reference sequence). The CDR3 is 15 amino acids. CDR3 nucleotide sequence: TGTGCCACCAGCGGTGGACAGGGGCTGGGGTATGGCTACACCTTC. The encoded protein is CATSGGQGLGYGYTF.

This sequence joins TRBV28 and TRBJ2-7; 9 bases align to TRBD1. The CDR3 covers 16 residues. From germline, CDR1 is MDHEN and CDR2 SYDVKM. The ends lost 7 bases at V and 1 base at J; junction bases unmatched: 11. DNA of the CDR3: TGTGCCAGCACCTCTGACCCACAGGGGGCTTCCTACGAGCAGTACTTC. It translates to CASTSDPQGASYEQYF.

The chain employs TRBV27 and TRBJ2-7; TRBD1 matches 7 bases. CDR1 is MNHEY, CDR2 SMNVEV, per germline (reference sequence). CDR3 length equals 14 residues. V was clipped by 4 bases and J by 4 bases; unmatched bases: 7. The CDR3 region has the DNA TGTGCCAGCAGTTCCAGCCGGGGACAGTACGAGCAGTACTTC. Translating it yields CASSSSRGQYEQYF.

The chain is built from TRBV19 and TRBJ2-3; no reliable D call. V was trimmed by 4 bases and J by 6 bases, leaving 8 bases between them. CDR1 and CDR2 (germline): LNHDA, SQIVND (reference sequence). CDR3 length equals 12 residues. CDR3 sequence (DNA): TGTGCCAGTAGTAGCACACCGGATACGCAGTATTTT. It encodes CASSSTPDTQYF.

This clone showed up just once. V and J are TRBV5-1 and TRBJ2-7, with TRBD2 identical over 9 bases. The CDR3 sequence is 15 residues long. Germline CDR1 reads SGHRS; CDR2 reads YFSETQ. Losses at the gene ends were 0 bases for V and 1 base for J; bases not matched to a gene: 2. In DNA form, the CDR3 reads TGCGCCAGCAGCTTGGGGCTAGCGGGGTCCTACGAGCAGTACTTC. It translates to CASSLGLAGSYEQYF.

The chain recombines TRBV28 with TRBJ1-2; 7 positions agree with TRBD1. Germline-derived CDR1 and CDR2 are MDHEN and SYDVKM. The CDR3 covers 15 residues. Trimming at V came to 1 base and at J to 2 bases, leaving 4 bases not matched to a gene. CDR3 nucleotides: TGTGCCAGCAGTTTATTGGGACAGAGAAACTATGGCTACACCTTC. Protein product: CASSLLGQRNYGYTF.

V is TRBV10-3 and J is TRBJ2-1, with 14 bases matching TRBD2. V was pared by 5 bases and J by 6 bases, with 3 bases of the junction left unmatched. Germline assignment: CDR1 ENHRY and CDR2 SYGVKD. The CDR3 runs 15 residues. CDR3 region: CAISLGTSGSNEQFF. In nucleotides, the CDR3 is TGTGCCATCAGTCTCGGGACTAGCGGGAGCAATGAGCAGTTCTTC.

The chain is built from TRBV28 and TRBJ1-4; TRBD1 aligns across 7 bases. Germline V gene sequence: CDR1 MDHEN, CDR2 SYDVKM. The CDR3 is 17 residues long. After removal of 2 bases from V and 0 bases from J, the junction contained 6 bases not matched to a gene. CDR3 residues: CASSLVTGTATNEKLFF. The CDR3 bases are TGTGCCAGCAGTTTAGTTACCGGGACAGCAACTAATGAAAAACTGTTTTTT. Combining the CDR3 with reference TRBV28 and TRBJ1-4 gives the whole variable domain DVKVTQSSRYLVKRTGEKVFLECVQDMDHENMFWYRQDPGLGLRLIYFSYDVKMKEKGDIPEGYSVSREKKERFSLILESASTNQTSMYLCASSLVTGTATNEKLFFGSGTQLSVL.

This clone was seen once. CDR3 protein: CASSLVSGKDEQFF. In DNA form, the CDR3 reads TGTGCCAGCAGCTTAGTTAGCGGGAAGGATGAGCAGTTCTTC. This chain uses TRBV11-3 with TRBJ2-1; 8 positions agree with TRBD2. The CDR3 length is 14 residues. With 1 base clipped from V and 8 bases from J, the junction kept 4 bases outside the gene matches. Germline V gene data show CDR1 as SGHNT and CDR2 as YENEEA. Full variable domain (outside the CDR3, taken from reference TRBV11-3 and TRBJ2-1): EAGVVQSPRYKIIEKKQPVAFWCNPISGHNTLYWYLQNLGQGPELLIRYENEEAVDDSQLPKDRFSAERLKGVDSTLKIQPAELGDSAVYLCASSLVSGKDEQFFGPGTRLTVL.

The chain links TRBV7-2 to TRBJ2-7, with unresolved D. Germline V CDR1 and CDR2: SGHTA, FQGNSA. The CDR3 is 15 residues long. Between the trimmed V and J ends, which lost 2 bases and 2 bases, there was a span of 13 bases. The CDR3: CASSLLGRKTYEQYF. CDR3 nucleotide sequence: TGTGCCAGCAGCTTACTTGGCAGGAAGACCTACGAGCAGTACTTC.

The chain combines TRBV7-3 with TRBJ2-3; 12 nucleotides align to TRBD2. The trim removed 4 bases at V and 7 bases at J, leaving 3 bases unmatched. The CDR3 is made up of 14 amino acids. Germline CDR1 reads SGHTA; CDR2 reads FQGTGA. In DNA form, the CDR3 reads TGTGCCAGCAGCTCTAGCGGGGGGGCGAATACGCAGTATTTT. This encodes CASSSSGGANTQYF.

J is TRBJ2-4 and V is TRBV5-6; D is possibly TRBD2 (6 bases). The CDR3 totals 13 residues. The germline V gene encodes CDR1 SGHDT and CDR2 YYEEEE. V gave up 6 bases and J gave up 3 bases, with 10 bases separating them. This CDR3 is CASTGGGKNIQYF. DNA of the CDR3: TGTGCCAGCACCGGGGGAGGCAAAAACATTCAGTACTTC.

V gene TRBV18 combines with J gene TRBJ2-7, with D uncertain. V was clipped by 0 bases and J by 2 bases, with 11 bases between them. This CDR3 is built from 15 residues. Germline values: CDR1 KGHSH, CDR2 LQKENI. The CDR3, as DNA: TGTGCCAGCTCACCACCGGTTGGCACCCCCTACGAGCAGTACTTC. Its translation: CASSPPVGTPYEQYF.

The CDR3 spells CASSPGSRGLIEQYF. Written as DNA, the CDR3 is TGTGCCAGCAGCCCTGGTTCCCGCGGGTTGATCGAGCAGTACTTC. The gene calls are TRBV7-9 and TRBJ2-7; D possibly corresponds to TRBD2 (5 bases). Germline CDR1 SEHNR, CDR2 FQNEAQ (reference sequence). V gave up 5 bases and J gave up 6 bases, with 20 bases separating them. The CDR3 has 15 amino acids.

The gene calls are TRBV7-2 and TRBJ1-6; TRBD1 matches at 7 bases. With 5 bases clipped from V and 7 bases from J, the junction kept 2 bases outside the gene matches. This CDR3 comprises 13 residues. CDR1 and CDR2 from the germline V gene are SGHTA and FQGNSA. The CDR3 DNA reads TGTGCCAGCAGCCGGGACAGCAATTCACCCCTCCACTTT. Its protein product is CASSRDSNSPLHF.

V and J are TRBV7-9 and TRBJ2-5; D is perhaps TRBD2 (5 bases). The J call may be mistaken, given a closer DNA end match to TRBJ2-7. Germline lookup yields CDR1 SEHNR and CDR2 FQNEAQ (reference sequence). This CDR3 is built from 12 residues. Written as DNA, the CDR3 is TGTGCCAGCAGCTTAGCTAGCGTCGAGCAGTACTTC. Its protein is CASSLASVEQYF.

This clone was detected once. V and J are TRBV7-3 and TRBJ2-3; unclear D gene. V lost 6 bases, J lost 3 bases, and 7 bases lay in between. The V gene's germline CDR1 is SGHTA and CDR2 FQGTGA. The CDR3 runs to 12 residues. The CDR3 DNA follows: TGTGCCAGCAGTTCTACGACAGATACGCAGTATTTT. Translated: CASSSTTDTQYF.

The chain has TRBV18 and TRBJ1-5; 8 bases align to TRBD1. The CDR3 is made up of 17 amino acids. Germline V gene sequence: CDR1 KGHSH, CDR2 LQKENI. Trimming removed 2 bases from V and 3 bases from J; junction bases left unmatched: 9. The CDR3: CASSPNRGRGPNQPQHF. Written as DNA, the CDR3 is TGTGCCAGCTCACCAAACCGGGGCAGGGGGCCCAATCAGCCCCAGCATTTT. Using reference TRBV18 and TRBJ1-5 for the parts outside the CDR3, the full variable domain is NAGVMQNPRHLVRRRGQEARLRCSPMKGHSHVYWYRQLPEEGLKFMVYLQKENIIDESGMPKERFSAEFPKEGPSILRIQQVVRGDSAAYFCASSPNRGRGPNQPQHFGDGTRLSIL.

V usage is TRBV19 and J usage is TRBJ1-5; D is unresolved. The V gene's germline CDR1 is LNHDA and CDR2 SQIVND (reference sequence). Trimming cost V 6 bases and J 5 bases, with 11 bases left between them. CDR3 size: 13 residues. Here the CDR3 reads CASSLEIHQPQHF. In DNA form, the CDR3 reads TGTGCCAGTAGCCTAGAAATACATCAGCCCCAGCATTTT.

The chain couples TRBV7-6 to TRBJ2-2; 8 bases match TRBD2. The V and J ends lost 4 bases and 4 bases, in that order; junction bases with no gene match: 5. The CDR3 spans 15 residues. The germline V gene has CDR1 SGHVS and CDR2 FNYEAQ. Here the CDR3 DNA reads TGTGCCAGCAGCTCTCCAGCGGGGGTCACCGGGGAGCTGTTTTTT. Protein product: CASSSPAGVTGELFF.

The J gene is TRBJ2-7, the V gene TRBV15, with D unresolved. Trimming took off 1 base at V and 4 bases at J, with 5 bases between the two ends. Germline V gene data show CDR1 as LNHNV and CDR2 as YYDKDF (reference sequence). The CDR3 consists of 12 residues. CDR3 protein: CATSRGLYEQYF. Written as DNA, the CDR3 is TGTGCCACCAGCAGAGGACTTTACGAGCAGTACTTC.